These 10 T cell receptor beta chains came from one sample sequenced in a study of shared clonotypes between healthy human individuals. The assay was immunoSEQ multiplex PCR, and TCRdb's table has in-frame clones only and misses some. This sample has around 690,000 clones, with about 92% found just once. The specimen was memory CD8+ T cells from PBMCs. Subset reported: CD45RO+ cells pooled with CCR7-negative TemRA cells. Every receptor here comes from a man aged 18 to 35 in good health. Some clones in this sample may be carry-over from other donors' samples.

The V and J genes are TRBV5-6 and TRBJ2-7; either TRBD1 or TRBD2 may fit D (6 bases each). Germline CDR1 is SGHDT and CDR2 is YYEEEE. Trimming took off 4 bases at V and 5 bases at J, with 16 bases between the two ends. The CDR3 runs 14 residues. CDR3 in DNA: TGTGCCAGCAGCATCCTCCCGGGGGCGGACGAGCAGTACTTC. Translation gives CASSILPGADEQYF.

The chain employs TRBV7-9 and TRBJ2-7, with 10 bases fitting TRBD1. Trimming at V came to 7 bases and at J to 5 bases, leaving 11 bases not matched to a gene. The CDR3 contains 15 residues. Per germline, CDR1 SEHNR and CDR2 FQNEAQ (reference sequence). For the CDR3, the DNA is TGTGCCAGCACCCCTCCGGGACAGGGGATCCACGAGCAGTACTTC. It translates to CASTPPGQGIHEQYF.

This clone was seen a handful of times. The rearrangement uses TRBV27 and TRBJ1-4; 11 nucleotides agree with TRBD1. V lost 5 bases to trimming and J lost 8 bases; unmatched junction nucleotides: 4. The CDR3 totals 14 residues. Germline values: CDR1 MNHEY, CDR2 SMNVEV (reference sequence). In DNA form, the CDR3 reads TGTGCCAGCAGTGGACAGGGGGCGGACGAAAAACTGTTTTTT. Translated, it gives CASSGQGADEKLFF.

The chain uses TRBV6-6 and TRBJ2-7; tentative D call: TRBD1 (6 bases). Germline-derived CDR1 and CDR2 are MNHNY and SVGAGI (reference sequence). The CDR3 contains 15 residues. V was shortened by 4 bases and J by 2 bases, with 15 bases between the two germline ends. CDR3 sequence reads: CASSLPRQATYEQYF. DNA for the CDR3: TGTGCCAGCAGTTTACCGAGACAGGCAACCTACGAGCAGTACTTC.

The chain uses TRBV9 and TRBJ2-7; either TRBD1 or TRBD2 may supply D (6 bases each). Germline CDR1 and CDR2: SGDLS and YYNGEE. The CDR3 totals 15 residues. Trimming took 4 bases from V and 6 from J, leaving 20 bases between them. The DNA of the CDR3 is TGTGCCAGCAGCCCTCAACGGAGGAGGGGGGTCGAGCAGTACTTC. It yields the protein CASSPQRRRGVEQYF.

V is TRBV7-9 and J is TRBJ2-7, with 7 bases aligning to TRBD2. The CDR3 has 13 residues. The trim removed 4 bases at V and 7 bases at J, leaving 7 bases unmatched. The germline gives CDR1 SEHNR, CDR2 FQNEAQ (reference sequence). Here the CDR3 reads CASSSPLAEEQYF. The CDR3 region has the DNA TGTGCCAGCAGCTCACCTCTAGCGGAAGAGCAGTACTTC.

In its sample, this clone was seen once. The chain links TRBV2 to TRBJ2-7; D may be TRBD1 (6 bases). This CDR3 is 12 amino acids long. Germline V gene sequence: CDR1 SNHLY, CDR2 FYNNEI. Trimming stripped 8 bases from V and 4 bases from J, with 12 bases between. The DNA for the CDR3 is TGTGCCAGCCTTAGGGACACGTACGAGCAGTACTTC. The encoded protein is CASLRDTYEQYF.

The chain uses TRBV28 and TRBJ2-7, with a weak D call TRBD1 (6 bases). Per germline, CDR1 MDHEN and CDR2 SYDVKM. V gave up 4 bases and J gave up 1 base, with 11 bases separating them. The CDR3 length is 14 residues. This chain's CDR3 is CASSSHRVSYEQYF. CDR3 nucleotide sequence: TGTGCCAGCAGTTCTCACAGGGTATCCTACGAGCAGTACTTC.

This chain links TRBV4-2 with TRBJ2-7; 10 positions agree with TRBD1. CDR1 and CDR2 from the germline V gene are LGHNA and YNFKEQ. With 5 bases clipped from V and 6 bases from J, the junction kept 7 bases outside the gene matches. The CDR3 totals 14 residues. CDR3 residues: CASSGRQGATEQYF. CDR3 DNA sequence: TGTGCCAGCAGCGGTCGACAGGGGGCAACCGAGCAGTACTTC.

The chain links TRBV19 to TRBJ1-2, with 7 bases identical to TRBD1. Germline loops: CDR1 LNHDA, CDR2 SQIVND (reference sequence). The CDR3 contains 12 residues. Trimming took 11 bases from V and 5 from J; bases not matched to a gene: 8. The DNA for the CDR3 is TGTGCCGCGAGGGACAGAACATATGGCTACACCTTC. It translates to CAARDRTYGYTF. The variable domain in full, with the rest retrieved from reference TRBV19 and TRBJ1-2, is DGGITQSPKYLFRKEGQNVTLSCEQNLNHDAMYWYRQDPGQGLRLIYYSQIVNDFQKGDIAEGYSVSREKKESFPLTVTSAQKNPTAFYLCAARDRTYGYTFGSGTRLTVV.